The 8 T cell receptor beta chains presented below share a single source sample, sequenced in a study of post-analysis software for immune sequencing data. Researchers reported that TCR beta cDNA libraries carried unique molecular identifiers. TCRdb re-analysed the PCR reads in MiXCR, keeping a single row per CDR3 protein. The sample includes approximately 660,000 distinct CDR3 sequences, approximately 60% of them seen just once. Antigens of these TCRs are unknown. Study-level points and caveats: TRBV segments more frequent in patients than in controls numbered five and included TRBV5-6, TRBV5-1 and TRBV20-1.

Sequencing used blood. The source of these receptors is a girl aged 2-10 years with multiple sclerosis.

This clonotype showed up just a few times. This sequence joins TRBV5-1 and TRBJ2-4; D call uncertain. Trimming pared 2 bases from V and 0 bases from J, leaving 6 bases between. This CDR3 is built from 14 residues. Per the germline V gene, CDR1 is SGHRS and CDR2 is YFSETQ. CDR3 sequence reads: CASSFELAKNIQYF. The CDR3 coding sequence is TGCGCCAGCAGCTTTGAGTTAGCCAAAAACATTCAGTACTTC.

This clonotype was observed a handful of times. CDR3 protein: CASSLGQGAGYEQFF. The CDR3 coding sequence is TGTGCCAGCAGTTTAGGACAGGGCGCGGGTTATGAGCAGTTCTTC. J is TRBJ2-1 and V is TRBV12-3 or TRBV12-4; TRBD1 matches 7 bases. The CDR3 is 15 amino acids. V was pared by 1 base and J by 8 bases, with 8 bases of the junction left unmatched.

The chain uses TRBV12-3 or TRBV12-4 and TRBJ2-3, with 9 bases matching TRBD2. The length of the CDR3 is 18 residues. V lost 2 bases and J lost 13; bases outside the gene matches: 22. The CDR3 region is CASSLTAGGGISTDAEYF. DNA for the CDR3: TGTGCCAGCAGTTTAACAGCGGGAGGTGGCATCAGCACAGATGCGGAGTATTTT.

The chain uses TRBV29-1 and TRBJ1-4; 7 bases agree with TRBD1. V lost 7 bases to trimming and J lost 6 bases; unmatched junction nucleotides: 11. The CDR3 is 14 residues long. Germline V lookup: CDR1 SQVTM, CDR2 ANQGSEA. CDR3 DNA sequence: TGCAGCGCTCAGGGGGTCTTCGGGGATGAAAAACTGTTTTTT. Amino acid sequence: CSAQGVFGDEKLFF. Using reference TRBV29-1 and TRBJ1-4 for the parts outside the CDR3, the full variable domain is SAVISQKPSRDICQRGTSLTIQCQVDSQVTMMFWYRQQPGQSLTLIATANQGSEATYESGFVIDKFPISRPNLTFSTLTVSNMSPEDSSIYLCSAQGVFGDEKLFFGSGTQLSVL.

The chain links TRBV20-1 to TRBJ2-6, with 7 bases aligning to TRBD2. The CDR3 is 15 amino acids. The V gene end was trimmed by 1 base and the J gene end by 4 bases; junction bases not matched to a gene: 4. Germline lookup yields CDR1 DFQATT and CDR2 SNEGSKA (reference sequence). CDR3: CSARGGGDGANVLTF. The CDR3 DNA reads TGCAGTGCTAGAGGGGGGGGAGACGGGGCCAACGTCCTGACTTTC.

This clonotype occurred a few times. The V and J genes are TRBV2 and TRBJ2-1; no firm D call. The V end lost 9 bases, the J end lost 0 bases, and 12 bases lay between the germline ends. This CDR3 is built from 14 residues. Per the germline V gene, CDR1 is SNHLY and CDR2 is FYNNEI. The CDR3 loop reads CASGRGSSYNEQFF. Written as DNA, the CDR3 is TGTGCCAGTGGGCGTGGAAGCTCCTACAATGAGCAGTTCTTC.

The rearrangement uses TRBV5-5 and TRBJ1-2; 11 bases are shared with TRBD1. Germline V gene lookup returns CDR1 SGHKS and CDR2 YYEKEE (reference sequence). V lost 0 bases to trimming and J lost 4 bases; unmatched junction nucleotides: 2. The CDR3 extends over 15 amino acids. CDR3 region: CASSLEGTGGYGYTF. The CDR3 coding sequence is TGTGCCAGCAGCTTGGAAGGGACAGGGGGCTATGGCTACACCTTC.

The chain has TRBV18 and TRBJ2-1; 10 positions agree with TRBD2. The CDR3 has 14 residues. After removal of 3 bases from V and 8 bases from J, the junction contained 4 bases not matched to a gene. Germline lookup yields CDR1 KGHSH and CDR2 LQKENI. CDR3 region: CASSPLAGEDEQFF. The DNA for the CDR3 is TGTGCCAGCTCACCCCTAGCGGGAGAGGATGAGCAGTTCTTC.